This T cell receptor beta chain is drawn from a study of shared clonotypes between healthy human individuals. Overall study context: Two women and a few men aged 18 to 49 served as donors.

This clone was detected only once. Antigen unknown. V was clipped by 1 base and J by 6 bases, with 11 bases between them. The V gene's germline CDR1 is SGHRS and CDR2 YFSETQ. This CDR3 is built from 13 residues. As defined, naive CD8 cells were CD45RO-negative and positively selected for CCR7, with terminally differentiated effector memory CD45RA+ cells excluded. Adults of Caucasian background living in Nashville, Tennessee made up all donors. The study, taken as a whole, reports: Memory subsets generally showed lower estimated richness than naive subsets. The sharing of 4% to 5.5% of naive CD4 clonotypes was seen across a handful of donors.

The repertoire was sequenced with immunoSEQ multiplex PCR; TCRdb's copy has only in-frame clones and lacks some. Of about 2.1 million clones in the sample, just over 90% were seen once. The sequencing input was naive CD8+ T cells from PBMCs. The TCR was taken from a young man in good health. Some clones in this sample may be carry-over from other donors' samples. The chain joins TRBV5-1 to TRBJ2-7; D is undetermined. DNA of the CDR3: TGCGCCAGCAGCTTGCCCGATGCTCGCGAGCAGTACTTC. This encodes CASSLPDAREQYF.